This TCR beta chain was retrieved from a study of T cell responses to AZD1222 COVID-19 vaccine. Sequencing was performed with immunoSEQ multiplex PCR; in TCRdb, only in-frame clones are kept and a portion is missing. This sample yields roughly 120,000 clones, of which about 90% are seen a single time; roughly 3.9% belongs to the top ten. This CDR3 is 13 amino acids long. Germline CDR1 MNHNS, CDR2 SASEGT. Trimming took off 2 bases at V and 4 bases at J, with 8 bases between the two ends. The genes are TRBV6-1 and TRBJ1-2, with D perhaps matching TRBD1 (5 bases). Sequencing used peripheral blood, obtained on day 0 of AZD1222 vaccination. This sequence was found in an adult in good health. This chain's CDR3 is CASSETGAYGYTF. The CDR3 DNA reads TGTGCCAGCAGTGAAACAGGTGCCTATGGCTACACCTTC.